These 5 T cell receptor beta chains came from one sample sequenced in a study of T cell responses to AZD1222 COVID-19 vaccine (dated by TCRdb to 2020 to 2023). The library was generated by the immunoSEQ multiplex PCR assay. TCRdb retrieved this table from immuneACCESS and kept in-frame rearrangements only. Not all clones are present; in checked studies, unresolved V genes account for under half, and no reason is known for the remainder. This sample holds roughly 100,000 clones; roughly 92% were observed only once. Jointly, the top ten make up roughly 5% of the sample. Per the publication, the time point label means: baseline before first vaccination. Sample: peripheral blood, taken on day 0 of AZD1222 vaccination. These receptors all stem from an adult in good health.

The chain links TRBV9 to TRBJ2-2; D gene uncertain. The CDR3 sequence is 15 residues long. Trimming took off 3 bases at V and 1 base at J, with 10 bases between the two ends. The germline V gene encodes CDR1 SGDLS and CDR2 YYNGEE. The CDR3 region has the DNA TGTGCCAGCAGCGCCGGATTGGGGAACACCGGGGAGCTGTTTTTT. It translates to CASSAGLGNTGELFF. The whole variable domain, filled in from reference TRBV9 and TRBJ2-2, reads DSGVTQTPKHLITATGQRVTLRCSPRSGDLSVYWYQQSLDQGLQFLIQYYNGEERAKGNILERFSAQQFPDLHSELNLSSLELGDSALYFCASSAGLGNTGELFFGEGSRLTVL.

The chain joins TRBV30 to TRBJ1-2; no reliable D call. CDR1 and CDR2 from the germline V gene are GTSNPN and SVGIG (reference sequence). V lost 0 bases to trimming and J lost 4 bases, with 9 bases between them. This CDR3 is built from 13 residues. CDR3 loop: CAWSVQVGYGYTF. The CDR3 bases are TGTGCCTGGAGTGTCCAAGTCGGCTATGGCTACACCTTC.

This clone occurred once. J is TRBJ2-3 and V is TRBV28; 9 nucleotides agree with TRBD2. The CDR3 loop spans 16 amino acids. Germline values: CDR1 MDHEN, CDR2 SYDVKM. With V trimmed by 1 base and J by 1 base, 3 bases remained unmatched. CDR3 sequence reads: CASSLYSGSGTDTQYF. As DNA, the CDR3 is TGTGCCAGCAGTTTATATAGCGGGAGCGGCACAGATACGCAGTATTTT.

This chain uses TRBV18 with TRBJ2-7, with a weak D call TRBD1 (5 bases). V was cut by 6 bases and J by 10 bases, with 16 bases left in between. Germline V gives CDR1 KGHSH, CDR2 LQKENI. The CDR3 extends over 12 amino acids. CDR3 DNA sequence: TGTGCCAGCTCGCGATGGAACAGGCCCCAGTACTTC. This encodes CASSRWNRPQYF.

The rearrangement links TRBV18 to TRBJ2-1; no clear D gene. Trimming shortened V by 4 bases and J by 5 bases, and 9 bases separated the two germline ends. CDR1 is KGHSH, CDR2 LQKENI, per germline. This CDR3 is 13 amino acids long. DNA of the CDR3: TGTGCCAGCTCACGTGGGCGGAACAATGAGCAGTTCTTC. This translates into CASSRGRNNEQFF.